The 30 T cell receptor beta chains given below trace back to one sample, sequenced in a study of early T cells in non-severe SARS-CoV-2 infection. From the 5' RACE reads, TCRdb called clonotypes with MiXCR, one entry per CDR3 protein. The table shows some 87,000 distinct CDR3 sequences, with 9.5% to 13% occurring only once. Sample: whole blood. All receptors derive from an adult who was a healthcare worker with PCR-confirmed SARS-CoV-2 infection or an uninfected control (not recorded which).

V and J are TRBV28 and TRBJ2-3; no clear D gene. V was pared by 6 bases and J by 2 bases, with 12 bases between. The germline V gene has CDR1 MDHEN and CDR2 SYDVKM. The length of the CDR3 is 14 residues. The CDR3: CASSLKQSTDTQYF. Here the CDR3 DNA reads TGTGCCAGCAGCCTAAAACAGTCCACAGATACGCAGTATTTT.

This clonotype has only a few counts. The chain links TRBV11-1 to TRBJ2-3; 8 bases are shared with TRBD2. CDR1 and CDR2 (germline): SGHAT, FQDESV (reference sequence). CDR3 length: 17 residues. The V gene end was trimmed by 2 bases and the J gene end by 2 bases; junction bases not matched to a gene: 9. The CDR3 DNA follows: TGTGCCAGCAGCTTAATCCCCCAGCGGGGGACCACAGATACGCAGTATTTT. This codes for CASSLIPQRGTTDTQYF.

The CDR3 reads CASSPLGSTDTQYF. The CDR3 coding sequence is TGTGCCAGCAGCCCCCTAGGGAGCACAGATACGCAGTATTTT. The V and J genes are TRBV7-9 and TRBJ2-3; no firm D call. In germline, CDR1 is SEHNR, CDR2 FQNEAQ (reference sequence). There are 14 residues in the CDR3. With 5 bases removed from V and 0 bases from J, the gap between germline ends came to 9 bases.

This clonotype showed up many times. The chain is built from TRBV5-1 and TRBJ2-7; the D is unclear. There are 13 residues in the CDR3. CDR1 and CDR2 (germline): SGHRS, YFSETQ. Trimming shortened V by 0 bases and J by 4 bases, and 8 bases separated the two germline ends. CDR3: CASSLVTGYEQYF. Here the CDR3 DNA reads TGCGCCAGCAGCTTGGTTACGGGTTACGAGCAGTACTTC.

This clonotype was seen at least ten times. The chain links TRBV7-8 to TRBJ2-7; D gene unclear. The CDR3 extends over 11 amino acids. Between the trimmed V and J ends, which lost 4 bases and 5 bases, there was a span of 6 bases. Germline-derived CDR1 and CDR2 are SGHVS and FQNEAQ. In nucleotides, the CDR3 is TGTGCCAGCAGCTACGTCGACGAGCAGTACTTC. Protein: CASSYVDEQYF.

This clonotype showed up many times. V and J are TRBV5-1 and TRBJ2-3; D might be TRBD1 or TRBD2, each matching 5 bases. The V end was cut by 3 bases, the J end by 5 bases, with 25 bases between. CDR1 SGHRS and CDR2 YFSETQ come from the germline V gene. The CDR3 is 18 amino acids. CDR3 bases: TGCGCCAGCAGCTACAAACAGCCCGGGACGACGGGGAAAGATACGCAGTATTTT. Translated: CASSYKQPGTTGKDTQYF. The full variable domain, completed using reference TRBV5-1 and TRBJ2-3, is KAGVTQTPRYLIKTRGQQVTLSCSPISGHRSVSWYQQTPGQGLQFLFEYFSETQRNKGNFPGRFSGRQFSNSRSEMNVSTLELGDSALYLCASSYKQPGTTGKDTQYFGPGTRLTVL.

In its sample, this clonotype was seen many times. The chain employs TRBV7-3 and TRBJ2-5; D gene unclear. The CDR3 contains 15 residues. Germline V gene lookup returns CDR1 SGHTA and CDR2 FQGTGA. V was pared by 2 bases and J by 5 bases, with 15 bases between. The CDR3 is CASSLARVSMETQYF. CDR3 bases: TGTGCCAGCAGCTTAGCCCGGGTCTCGATGGAGACCCAGTACTTC.

This clonotype was seen ten or more times. The chain couples TRBV21-1 to TRBJ2-5; the D call of TRBD2 is as the table states it, not checked on the DNA. TRBV21-1 represents a pseudogene. The CDR3 extends over 16 amino acids. The CDR3 region has the DNA TGTGCCAGCAGCAAAGGGTTTAGCGGGAGGAGGGAGACCCAGTACTTC. Translated, it gives CASSKGFSGRRETQYF.

This chain joins TRBV18 and TRBJ2-2, with D hard to call. The germline CDR1 and CDR2 sequences are KGHSH and LQKENI. V was pared by 0 bases and J by 2 bases, with 10 bases between. This CDR3 has 16 amino acids. The CDR3 DNA reads TGTGCCAGCTCACCACCTTTACAAGTTAACACCGGGGAGCTGTTTTTT. It translates to CASSPPLQVNTGELFF.

A few counts support this clonotype. The chain carries TRBV29-1 and TRBJ1-2; D is undetermined. The V gene's germline CDR1 is SQVTM and CDR2 ANQGSEA. V lost 4 bases, J lost 5 bases, and 11 bases lay in between. CDR3 length: 12 amino acids. The CDR3 nucleotides are TGCAGCGTTGTCGGGGATTCGTATGGCTACACCTTC. Its translation: CSVVGDSYGYTF.

This clonotype ranks as medium-sized. V usage is TRBV7-2 and J usage is TRBJ1-5; 9 bases fit TRBD1. This CDR3 is built from 15 residues. V lost 5 bases to trimming and J lost 1 base; unmatched junction nucleotides: 3. Germline V gene data show CDR1 as SGHTA and CDR2 as FQGNSA. The CDR3 coding sequence is TGTGCCAGCAGCACAGGGGGCGCAAGCAATCAGCCCCAGCATTTT. This gives the protein CASSTGGASNQPQHF.

The table lists this clonotype with many counts. The CDR3 coding sequence is TGTGCCAGCAAGGCAGGGGGGATCTATGGCTACACCTTC. As protein: CASKAGGIYGYTF. The V and J genes are TRBV6-1 and TRBJ1-2; 7 positions match TRBD1. CDR1 is MNHNS and CDR2 is SASEGT in the germline V gene. After removal of 7 bases from V and 4 bases from J, the junction contained 6 bases not matched to a gene. The CDR3 spans 13 residues.

The sample holds many counts of this clonotype. J is TRBJ2-5 and V is TRBV10-3, with a tentative D call TRBD1 (6 bases). The CDR3 is made up of 13 amino acids. Germline lookup yields CDR1 ENHRY and CDR2 SYGVKD. V lost 6 bases and J lost 4, with 12 bases in between. The CDR3 here is CAIRGSGVETQYF. DNA of the CDR3: TGTGCCATCAGGGGATCAGGGGTAGAGACCCAGTACTTC.

The rearrangement links TRBV7-9 to TRBJ2-1, with D uncertain. V shed 1 base and J shed 0 bases, with 4 bases lying between them. CDR3 length: 14 amino acids. The germline V gene has CDR1 SEHNR and CDR2 FQNEAQ (reference sequence). DNA of the CDR3: TGTGCCAGCAGCTTAGAGGGCTCCTACAATGAGCAGTTCTTC. Protein sequence: CASSLEGSYNEQFF.

The table lists this clonotype with many counts. This chain connects TRBV12-3 or TRBV12-4 to TRBJ2-6; tentatively, D is TRBD1 (5 bases). The germline V and J ends were trimmed by 6 bases and 0 bases, with 15 bases remaining between them. The CDR3 runs 17 residues. The CDR3 DNA sequence: TGTGCCAGCAGGATCGACAGACCCGGCTCTGGGGCCAACGTCCTGACTTTC. Protein sequence: CASRIDRPGSGANVLTF.

This clonotype has a count of ten or more. V is TRBV5-1 and J is TRBJ1-1; 10 bases line up with TRBD1. This CDR3 has 15 amino acids. The V gene's germline CDR1 is SGHRS and CDR2 YFSETQ. Trimming at V came to 2 bases and at J to 5 bases, leaving 6 bases not matched to a gene. CDR3 sequence reads: CASSFRQGAGTEAFF. In DNA, the CDR3 is TGCGCCAGCAGCTTTCGACAGGGGGCGGGAACTGAAGCTTTCTTT.

The chain is built from TRBV9 and TRBJ1-4; no reliable D call. This CDR3 region has 16 residues. Germline CDR1 reads SGDLS; CDR2 reads YYNGEE. The V and J ends lost 0 bases and 3 bases respectively, with 12 bases between them. The CDR3 DNA reads as TGTGCCAGCAGCGTAGGAAGGGAAAGGGCTAATGAAAAACTGTTTTTT. Translating gives CASSVGRERANEKLFF.

The table lists this clonotype with many counts. The V gene is TRBV4-1, the J gene TRBJ1-6; 12 bases are a match to TRBD1. V lost 1 base to trimming and J lost 10 bases; unmatched junction nucleotides: 2. The CDR3 is 15 amino acids. Per germline, CDR1 MGHRA and CDR2 YSYEKL. CDR3 sequence (DNA): TGCGCCAGCAGCCAAGCCGGGACAGGGGGCTCACCCCTCCACTTT. Protein: CASSQAGTGGSPLHF.

This CDR3 reads CASSRTQGGEQFF. The CDR3 nucleotides are TGTGCCAGCAGTCGAACACAGGGGGGTGAGCAGTTCTTC. This sequence joins TRBV12-3 or TRBV12-4 and TRBJ2-1; 8 nucleotides align to TRBD1. This CDR3 region has 13 residues. Trimming took 5 bases from V and 9 from J; bases not matched to a gene: 6.

The chain carries TRBV15 and TRBJ1-1, with D possibly matching TRBD1 (5 bases). The length of the CDR3 is 15 residues. The germline V gene has CDR1 LNHNV and CDR2 YYDKDF (reference sequence). Between the trimmed V and J ends, which lost 0 bases and 3 bases, there was a span of 11 bases. The DNA for the CDR3 is TGTGCCACCAGCAGAGATCCGACAGTCTACACTGAAGCTTTCTTT. Encoded protein: CATSRDPTVYTEAFF.

This clonotype was counted only a few times. This sequence joins TRBV6-5 and TRBJ2-5, with a tentative D call TRBD1 (7 bases). V lost 8 bases, J lost 5 bases, and 15 bases lay in between. The germline CDR1 and CDR2 sequences are MNHEY and SVGAGI. This CDR3 contains 13 residues. The CDR3 DNA reads as TGTGCCAGCCGGCCAGGGGGACTCGAGACCCAGTACTTC. Its translation: CASRPGGLETQYF.

This clonotype was seen a handful of times. Here the CDR3 reads CASRDPGRLLYNEQFF. CDR3 in DNA: TGTGCCAGCAGGGACCCGGGGCGCCTCCTCTACAATGAGCAGTTCTTC. This chain uses TRBV12-3 or TRBV12-4 with TRBJ2-1; D could derive from TRBD1 or TRBD2 (5 bases each). V lost 6 bases and J lost 3, with 18 bases in between. This CDR3 spans 16 amino acids.

This clonotype was counted ten times or more. This chain connects TRBV13 to TRBJ2-1; tentatively, D is TRBD2 (6 bases). Germline loops: CDR1 PRHDT, CDR2 FYEKMQ (reference sequence). With 4 bases removed from V and 7 bases from J, the gap between germline ends came to 14 bases. The CDR3 is 14 amino acids. The CDR3, as DNA: TGTGCCAGCAGCTCCCTCCGGGACTTAAATGAGCAGTTCTTC. Protein: CASSSLRDLNEQFF.

A few counts support this clonotype. J is TRBJ2-7 and V is TRBV11-2; no reliable D call. This CDR3 has 11 residues. Germline V gene sequence: CDR1 SGHAT, CDR2 FQNNGV. V was pared by 4 bases and J by 4 bases, with 5 bases between. CDR3 residues: CASSYKYEQYF. CDR3 bases: TGTGCCAGCAGCTACAAATACGAGCAGTACTTC.

This clonotype was picked up many times. J is TRBJ2-7 and V is TRBV9, with D perhaps matching TRBD1 (6 bases). Trimming removed 1 base at V and 6 bases at J, with 14 bases between. This CDR3 spans 14 amino acids. CDR1 and CDR2 (germline): SGDLS, YYNGEE. The CDR3, as DNA: TGTGCCAGCAGCGTATCAGGACAGTGGTCCGAGCAGTACTTC. The encoded protein is CASSVSGQWSEQYF.

This clonotype was picked up many times. The chain combines TRBV5-4 with TRBJ2-1; D is perhaps TRBD1 or TRBD2 (6 bases each). Trimming took 4 bases from V and 5 from J, leaving 13 bases between them. Germline loops: CDR1 SGHNT, CDR2 YYREEE (reference sequence). This CDR3 is built from 14 residues. CDR3 sequence (DNA): TGTGCCAGCAGCGAACGGGGGCCCAACAATGAGCAGTTCTTC. This sequence encodes CASSERGPNNEQFF. The full variable domain, its missing parts supplied by reference TRBV5-4 and TRBJ2-1, is ETGVTQSPTHLIKTRGQQVTLRCSSQSGHNTVSWYQQALGQGPQFIFQYYREEENGRGNFPPRFSGLQFPNYSSELNVNALELDDSALYLCASSERGPNNEQFFGPGTRLTVL.

This clonotype was observed many times. The gene calls are TRBV10-2 and TRBJ1-5; possible D gene TRBD1, 6 bases. V was clipped by 8 bases and J by 6 bases, with 17 bases between them. The CDR3 runs 14 residues. CDR1 WSHSY and CDR2 SAAADI come from the germline V gene. CDR3 coding DNA: TGCGCCAGCTCCGCGACTGACAGGAGTCAGCCCCAGCATTTT. Translating it yields CASSATDRSQPQHF.

This clonotype occurred many times. The V and J genes are TRBV5-5 and TRBJ1-5; 9 nucleotides line up with TRBD1. CDR1 SGHKS and CDR2 YYEKEE come from the germline V gene (reference sequence). The CDR3 totals 14 residues. V gave up 4 bases and J gave up 3 bases; unmatched junction bases: 2. CDR3 sequence reads: CASSGTGNNQPQHF. In nucleotides, the CDR3 is TGTGCCAGCAGCGGGACAGGGAACAATCAGCCCCAGCATTTT.

The table lists this clonotype with many counts. DNA for the CDR3: TGTGCCAGCAGCTGGGCTACGTGGACGGAAGAGACCCAGTACTTC. Encoded protein: CASSWATWTEETQYF. The V and J genes are TRBV11-2 and TRBJ2-5; no definite D call. The CDR3 is 15 residues long. Trimming shortened V by 4 bases and J by 3 bases, and 15 bases separated the two germline ends. The V gene's germline CDR1 is SGHAT and CDR2 FQNNGV.

V usage is TRBV28 and J usage is TRBJ1-2; D is undetermined. V lost 7 bases, J lost 4 bases, and 7 bases lay in between. Per the germline V gene, CDR1 is MDHEN and CDR2 is SYDVKM. The CDR3 runs 11 residues. The CDR3 nucleotides are TGTGCCAGCAAATGGAGCTATGGCTACACCTTC. It codes for CASKWSYGYTF.